This TCR beta chain was recovered during a study of cytomegalovirus exposure and HLA in healthy donors. Turning to this clone: Its antigen is still unknown.

Broader study findings: Differences between HLA loci emerged in a later analysis of TCR association rates, with DRB1 most and HLA-C fewest.

This PCR relied on a set of 60 Vbeta primers and 13 Jbeta primers. Generated by immunoSEQ multiplex PCR, the TCRdb table keeps only in-frame clones and is missing some. The sample holds 200,000 to 250,000 clones. There are 19 residues in the CDR3. Trimming took 1 base from V and 0 from J, leaving 17 bases between them. Germline-derived CDR1 and CDR2 are SGHRS and YFSETQ. The clonotype originates from a woman in her 30s in good health and CMV-seropositive. This rearrangement joins TRBV5-1 to TRBJ1-6; TRBD1 might be the D (5 bases). Source material: PBMCs. CDR3 region: CASSLRGLTDLSYNSPLHF. Written as DNA, the CDR3 is TGCGCCAGCAGCTTGCGGGGGTTGACAGACCTCTCCTATAATTCACCCCTCCACTTT.